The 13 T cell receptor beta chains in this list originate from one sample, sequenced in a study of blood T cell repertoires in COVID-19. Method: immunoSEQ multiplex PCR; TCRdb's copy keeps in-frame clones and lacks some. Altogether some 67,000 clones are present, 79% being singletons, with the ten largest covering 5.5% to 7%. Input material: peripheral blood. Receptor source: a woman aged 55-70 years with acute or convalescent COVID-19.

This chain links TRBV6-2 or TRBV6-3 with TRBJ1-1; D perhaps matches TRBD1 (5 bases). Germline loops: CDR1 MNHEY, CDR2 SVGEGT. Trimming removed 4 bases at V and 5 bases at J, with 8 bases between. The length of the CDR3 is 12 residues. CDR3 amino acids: CASSWGRTEAFF. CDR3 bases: TGTGCCAGCAGTTGGGGCAGAACTGAAGCTTTCTTT.

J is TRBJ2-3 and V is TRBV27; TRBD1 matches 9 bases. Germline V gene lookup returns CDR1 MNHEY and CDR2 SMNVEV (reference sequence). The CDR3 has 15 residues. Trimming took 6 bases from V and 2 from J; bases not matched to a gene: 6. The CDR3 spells CASSPDRGSTDTQYF. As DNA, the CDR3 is TGTGCCAGCAGCCCTGACAGGGGGTCCACAGATACGCAGTATTTT.

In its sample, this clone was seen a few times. In DNA form, the CDR3 reads TGTGCCAGTAGGAAGACAGGGGGAAGAGATACGCAGTATTTT. Its protein product is CASRKTGGRDTQYF. V usage is TRBV19 and J usage is TRBJ2-3; 9 bases are shared with TRBD1. This CDR3 comprises 14 residues. Germline V gives CDR1 LNHDA, CDR2 SQIVND (reference sequence). The trim removed 6 bases at V and 5 bases at J, leaving 6 bases unmatched.

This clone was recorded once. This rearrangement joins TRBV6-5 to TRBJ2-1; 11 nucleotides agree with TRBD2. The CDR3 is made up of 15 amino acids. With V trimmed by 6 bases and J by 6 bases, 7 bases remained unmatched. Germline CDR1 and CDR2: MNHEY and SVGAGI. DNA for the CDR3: TGTGCCAGCAGCCTCATCCTAGCGGGGGGCAATGAGCAGTTCTTC. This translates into CASSLILAGGNEQFF.

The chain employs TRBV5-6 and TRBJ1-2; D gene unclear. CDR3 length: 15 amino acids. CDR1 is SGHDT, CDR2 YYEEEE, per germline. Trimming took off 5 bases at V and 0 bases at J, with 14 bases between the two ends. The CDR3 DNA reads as TGTGCCAGCAGTCCAAACCCGGGTTCTAACTATGGCTACACCTTC. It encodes CASSPNPGSNYGYTF.

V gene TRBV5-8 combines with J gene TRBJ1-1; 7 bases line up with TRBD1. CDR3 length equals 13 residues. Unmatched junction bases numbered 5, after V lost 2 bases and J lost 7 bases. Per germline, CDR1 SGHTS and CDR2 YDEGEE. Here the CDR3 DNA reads TGTGCCAGCAGCTTCGGGACAGTCATTGAAGCTTTCTTT. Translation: CASSFGTVIEAFF.

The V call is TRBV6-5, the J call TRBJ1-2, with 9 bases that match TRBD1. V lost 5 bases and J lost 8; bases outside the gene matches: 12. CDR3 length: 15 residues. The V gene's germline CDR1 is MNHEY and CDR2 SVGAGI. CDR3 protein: CASSRTGGGLRGYTF. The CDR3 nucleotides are TGTGCCAGCAGTCGTACAGGGGGCGGCCTTCGAGGCTACACCTTC.

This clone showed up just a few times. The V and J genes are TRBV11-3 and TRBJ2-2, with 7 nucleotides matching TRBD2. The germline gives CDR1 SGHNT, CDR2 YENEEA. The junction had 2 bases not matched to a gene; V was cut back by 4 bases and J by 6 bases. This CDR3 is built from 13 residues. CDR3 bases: TGTGCCAGCAGCTCCCGGGAGGCCGGGGAGCTGTTTTTT. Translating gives CASSSREAGELFF.

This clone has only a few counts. As DNA, the CDR3 is TGTGCCAGCAGCTTGGCCGGGGGGGCCGGGAATGAGCAGTTCTTC. This sequence encodes CASSLAGGAGNEQFF. This chain uses TRBV5-6 with TRBJ2-1, with TRBD2 matching 8 bases. After removal of 0 bases from V and 7 bases from J, the junction contained 6 bases not matched to a gene. The CDR3 spans 15 residues. Looked up from germline, CDR1 is SGHDT and CDR2 is YYEEEE.

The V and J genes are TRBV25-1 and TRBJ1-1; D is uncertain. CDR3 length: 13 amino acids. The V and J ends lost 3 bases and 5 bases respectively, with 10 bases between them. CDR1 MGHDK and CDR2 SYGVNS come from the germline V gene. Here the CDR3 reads CASSEGGRTEAFF. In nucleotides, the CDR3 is TGTGCCAGCAGTGAGGGAGGGAGAACTGAAGCTTTCTTT.

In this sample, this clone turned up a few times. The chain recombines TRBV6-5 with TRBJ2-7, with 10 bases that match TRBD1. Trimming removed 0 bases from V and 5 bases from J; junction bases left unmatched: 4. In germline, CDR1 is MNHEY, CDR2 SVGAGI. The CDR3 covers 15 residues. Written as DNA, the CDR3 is TGTGCCAGCAGTTACTCACGACAGGGGGCCAACGAGCAGTACTTC. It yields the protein CASSYSRQGANEQYF.

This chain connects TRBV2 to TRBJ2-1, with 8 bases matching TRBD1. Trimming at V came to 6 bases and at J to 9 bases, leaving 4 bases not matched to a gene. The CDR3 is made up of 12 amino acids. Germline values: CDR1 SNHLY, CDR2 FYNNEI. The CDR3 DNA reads TGTGCCAGCAGGGGTACAGGGGGTGAGCAGTTCTTC. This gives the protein CASRGTGGEQFF.

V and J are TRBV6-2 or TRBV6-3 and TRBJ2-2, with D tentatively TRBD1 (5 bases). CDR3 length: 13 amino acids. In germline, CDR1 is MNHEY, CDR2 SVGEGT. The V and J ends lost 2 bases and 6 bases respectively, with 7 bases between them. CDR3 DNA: TGTGCCAGCAGTTACATGGGGCCCGGGGAGCTGTTTTTT. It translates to CASSYMGPGELFF.